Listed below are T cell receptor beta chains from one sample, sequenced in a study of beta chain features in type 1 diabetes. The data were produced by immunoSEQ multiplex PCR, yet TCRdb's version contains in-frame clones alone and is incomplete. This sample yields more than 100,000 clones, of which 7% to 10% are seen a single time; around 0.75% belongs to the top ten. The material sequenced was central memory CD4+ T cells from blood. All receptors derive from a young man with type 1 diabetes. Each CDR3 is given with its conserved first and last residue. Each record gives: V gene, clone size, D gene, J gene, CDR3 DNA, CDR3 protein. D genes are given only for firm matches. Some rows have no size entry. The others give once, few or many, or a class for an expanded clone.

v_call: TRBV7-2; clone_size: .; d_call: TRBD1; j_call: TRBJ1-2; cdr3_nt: TGTGCCAGCAGCCTGGGACAGGGTTATGGCTACACCTTC; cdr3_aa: CASSLGQGYGYTF
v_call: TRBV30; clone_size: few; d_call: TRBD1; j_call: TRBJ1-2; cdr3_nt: TGTGCCTGGAGGAAGGGGGCTGGCTACACCTTC; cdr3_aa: CAWRKGAGYTF
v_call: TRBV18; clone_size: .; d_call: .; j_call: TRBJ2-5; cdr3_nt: TGTGCCAGCTCCTACACAGGAGGGATACAAGAGACCCAGTACTTC; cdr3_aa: CASSYTGGIQETQYF
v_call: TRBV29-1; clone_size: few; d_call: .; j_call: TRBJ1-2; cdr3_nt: TGCAGCGCTATAGGGGTTTCTAACTATGGCTACACCTTC; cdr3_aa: CSAIGVSNYGYTF
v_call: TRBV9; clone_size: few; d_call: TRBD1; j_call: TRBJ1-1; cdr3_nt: TGTGCCAGCAGCGCAAGACAGGGGGCCCAAGCTTTCTTT; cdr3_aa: CASSARQGAQAFF
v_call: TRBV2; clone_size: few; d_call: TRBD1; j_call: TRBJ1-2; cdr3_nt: TGTGCCAGCAGTGAAGCGCCCAGGGGGAGCTATGGCTACACCTTC; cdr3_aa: CASSEAPRGSYGYTF
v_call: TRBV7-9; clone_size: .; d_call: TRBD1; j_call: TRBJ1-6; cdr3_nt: TGTGCCAGCAGCGGACAGGGCAATTCACCCCTCCACTTT; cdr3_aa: CASSGQGNSPLHF
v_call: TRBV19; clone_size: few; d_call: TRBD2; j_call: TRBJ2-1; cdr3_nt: TGTGCCAGTAGTTTTATAGCGGGGGAGGGGATCCGTGAGCAGTTCTTC; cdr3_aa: CASSFIAGEGIREQFF
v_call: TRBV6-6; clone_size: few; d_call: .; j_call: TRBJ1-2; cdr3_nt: TGTGCCAGCACTTTAAAGGGTAGAGAGGGTGACTATGGCTACACCTTC; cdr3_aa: CASTLKGREGDYGYTF
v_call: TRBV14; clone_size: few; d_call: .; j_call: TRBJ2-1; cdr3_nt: TGTGCCAGCAGCCAACTAGAGGGGGCCTACAATGAGCAGTTCTTC; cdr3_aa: CASSQLEGAYNEQFF
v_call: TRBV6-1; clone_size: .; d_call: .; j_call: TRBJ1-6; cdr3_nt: TGTGCCAGCAGTGAAGTGGCCAGGGCGAACTCACCCCTCCACTTT; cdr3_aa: CASSEVARANSPLHF
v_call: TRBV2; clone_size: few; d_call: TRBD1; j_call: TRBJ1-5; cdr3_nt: TGTGCCAGCAGTGGTTCGACAGGGCGTCAGCCCCAGCATTTT; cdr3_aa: CASSGSTGRQPQHF
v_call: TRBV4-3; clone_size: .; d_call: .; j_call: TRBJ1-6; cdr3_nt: TGCGCCAGCAGCCTTACGGGACATACAAATTCACCCCTCCACTTT; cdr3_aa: CASSLTGHTNSPLHF
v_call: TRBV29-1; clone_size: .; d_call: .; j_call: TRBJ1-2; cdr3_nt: TGCAGCGTTGCTGGCCAGTCCTATGGCTACACCTTC; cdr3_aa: CSVAGQSYGYTF
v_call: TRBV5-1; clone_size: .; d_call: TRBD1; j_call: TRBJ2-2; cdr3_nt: TGCGCCAGCACCCAGACAGGGGATGCGACCGGGGAGCTGTTTTTT; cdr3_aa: CASTQTGDATGELFF
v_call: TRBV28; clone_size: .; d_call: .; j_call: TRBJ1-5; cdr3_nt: TGTGCCGCCCAGGGAAATCAGCCCCAGCATTTT; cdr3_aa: CAAQGNQPQHF
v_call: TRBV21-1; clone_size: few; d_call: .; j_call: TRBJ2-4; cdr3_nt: TGTGCCAGCAGCAAAAAGGGGCGCAGTCGGAACATTCAGTACTTC; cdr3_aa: CASSKKGRSRNIQYF
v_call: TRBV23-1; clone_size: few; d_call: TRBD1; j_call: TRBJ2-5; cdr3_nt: TGCGCCAGCAGCGGCCAGAGTCAGGTGGACAGGGAAGAGACCCAGTACTTC; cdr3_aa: CASSGQSQVDREETQYF
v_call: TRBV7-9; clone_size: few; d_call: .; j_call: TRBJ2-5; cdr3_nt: TGTGCCAGCAGCTTGGGGACATCACAAGAGACCCAGTACTTC; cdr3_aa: CASSLGTSQETQYF
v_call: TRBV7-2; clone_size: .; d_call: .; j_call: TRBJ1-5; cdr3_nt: TGTGCCAGCAGCTTAGTCCCCTCGAGGTGGCAGCCCCAGCATTTT; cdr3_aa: CASSLVPSRWQPQHF
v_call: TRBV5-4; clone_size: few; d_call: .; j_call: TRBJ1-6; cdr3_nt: TGTGCCAGCAGCTTGGATGGTGGAGGGCAAGGGTCACCCCTCCACTTT; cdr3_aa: CASSLDGGGQGSPLHF
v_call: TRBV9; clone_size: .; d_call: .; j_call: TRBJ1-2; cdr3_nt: TGTGCCAGCAGCGATGCAGGGGGCTACACCTTC; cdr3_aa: CASSDAGGYTF
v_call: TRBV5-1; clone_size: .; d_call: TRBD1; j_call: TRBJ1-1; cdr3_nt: TGCGCCAGCAGCTTGTCAACAGGGGACACTGAAGCTTTCTTT; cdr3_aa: CASSLSTGDTEAFF
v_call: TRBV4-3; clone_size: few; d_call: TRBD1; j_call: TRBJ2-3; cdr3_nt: TGCGCCAGCAGCCTCAGCTTGACAGGGCATTCAGATACGCAGTATTTT; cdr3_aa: CASSLSLTGHSDTQYF
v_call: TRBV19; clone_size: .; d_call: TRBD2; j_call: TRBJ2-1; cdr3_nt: TGTGCCTCCAAGGGAGCGGGGGGGCCCAATGAGCAGTTCTTC; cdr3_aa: CASKGAGGPNEQFF
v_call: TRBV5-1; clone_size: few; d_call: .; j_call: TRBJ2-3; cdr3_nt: TGCGCCAGCAGCTTGGAGCTAGCAGCAGATACGCAGTATTTT; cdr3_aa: CASSLELAADTQYF
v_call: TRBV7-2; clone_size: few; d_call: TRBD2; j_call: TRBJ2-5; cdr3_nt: TGTGCCAGCAGCTTAAATCCCAGCGGGGTTGGAGAGACCCAGTACTTC; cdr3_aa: CASSLNPSGVGETQYF
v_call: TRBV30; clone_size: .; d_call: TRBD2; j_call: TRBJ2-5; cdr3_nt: TGTGCCTGGAGGGAGGCTAGCGGGGGGCAAGAGACCCAGTACTTC; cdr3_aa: CAWREASGGQETQYF
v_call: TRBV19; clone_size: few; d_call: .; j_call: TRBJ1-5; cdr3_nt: TGTGCCAGTAGTATAGAGGCCGGGGATAGCAATCAGCCCCAGCATTTT; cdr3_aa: CASSIEAGDSNQPQHF
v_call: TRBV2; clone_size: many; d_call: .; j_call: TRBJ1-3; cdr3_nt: TGTGCCAGCATGCATTATACTTCTGGAAACACCATATATTTT; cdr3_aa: CASMHYTSGNTIYF
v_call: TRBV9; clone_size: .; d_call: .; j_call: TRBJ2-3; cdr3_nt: TGTGCCAGCAGCGTCGGGCAGGGCGTCACAGATACGCAGTATTTT; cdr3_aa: CASSVGQGVTDTQYF
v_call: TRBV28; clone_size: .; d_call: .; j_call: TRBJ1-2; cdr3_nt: TGTGCCAGCAGCCCCGGGGGTAACTATGGCTACACCTTC; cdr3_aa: CASSPGGNYGYTF
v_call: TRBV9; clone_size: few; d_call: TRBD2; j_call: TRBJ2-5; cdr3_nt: TGTGCCAGCAGCGTAGGTTGGACTAGCGGGGACGAGACCCAGTACTTC; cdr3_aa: CASSVGWTSGDETQYF
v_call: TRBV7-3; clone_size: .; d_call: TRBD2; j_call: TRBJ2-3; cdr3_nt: TGTGCCAGCAGCTTCATAGGTATTAGCGGGTCAGATACGCAGTATTTT; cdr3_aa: CASSFIGISGSDTQYF
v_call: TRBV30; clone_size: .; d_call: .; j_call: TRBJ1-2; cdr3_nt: TGTGCCTGGAGTGCAGGGTCCAACTATGGCTACACCTTC; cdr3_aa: CAWSAGSNYGYTF
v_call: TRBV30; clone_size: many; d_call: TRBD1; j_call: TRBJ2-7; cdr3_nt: TGTGCCTGGAGTGTAGACAGGGTTTCCTACGAGCAGTACTTC; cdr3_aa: CAWSVDRVSYEQYF
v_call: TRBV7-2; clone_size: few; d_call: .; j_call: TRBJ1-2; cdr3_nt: TGTGCCAGCAGCCTTACCCAGCGGGGCGGCTACACCTTC; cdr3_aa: CASSLTQRGGYTF